The entry below describes one TCR beta chain. With V trimmed by 3 bases and J by 2 bases, 8 bases remained unmatched. The CDR3 length is 16 residues. Germline V gene data show CDR1 as SGHTA and CDR2 as FQGNSA. These data belong to a study of shared clonotypes between healthy human individuals. Study information: Every donor yielded three CD4 naive, three CD4 memory, two CD8 naive and one CD8 memory plate.

Sorted subsets were amplified in replicate PCRs using approximately 200 ng DNA, 30,000 to 35,000 T cell genomes. Using immunoSEQ multiplex PCR, the repertoire was profiled, and TCRdb retains in-frame clones only, with some absent. The table includes roughly 2,000,000 clones, roughly 95% detected once. The naive CD8 subset, CD45RO-negative cells positively selected for CCR7, excluded terminally differentiated effector memory CD45RA+ cells. This chain connects TRBV7-2 to TRBJ2-5; 8 nucleotides match TRBD2. The receptor was derived from a man between 18 and 35 years old in good health. Some clones in this sample may be carry-over from other donors' samples. The sample comprised naive CD8+ T cells from PBMCs. The CDR3 bases are TGTGCCAGCAGCTTCTTCCCTAGCGGGCCTCAAGAGACCCAGTACTTC. Amino acids: CASSFFPSGPQETQYF.